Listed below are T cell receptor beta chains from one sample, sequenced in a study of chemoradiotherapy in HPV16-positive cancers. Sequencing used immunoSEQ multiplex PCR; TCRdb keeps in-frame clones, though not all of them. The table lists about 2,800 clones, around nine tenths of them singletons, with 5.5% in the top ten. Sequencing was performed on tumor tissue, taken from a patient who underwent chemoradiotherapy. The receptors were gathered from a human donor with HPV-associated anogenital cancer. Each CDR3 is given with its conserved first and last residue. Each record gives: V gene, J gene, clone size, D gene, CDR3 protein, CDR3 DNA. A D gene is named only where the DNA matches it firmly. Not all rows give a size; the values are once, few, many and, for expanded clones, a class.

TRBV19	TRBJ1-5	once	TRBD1	CASAGGAGANQPQHF	TGTGCCAGTGCAGGGGGGGCAGGGGCCAATCAGCCCCAGCATTTT
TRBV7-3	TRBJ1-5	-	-	CASSYNSSNQPQHF	TGTGCCAGCAGCTATAACAGCAGCAATCAGCCCCAGCATTTT
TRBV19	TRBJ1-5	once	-	CASSIGTFGGNQPQHF	TGTGCCAGTAGTATCGGGACCTTCGGGGGCAATCAGCCCCAGCATTTT
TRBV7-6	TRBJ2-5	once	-	CASSLSQGGETQYF	TGTGCCAGCAGCTTATCCCAGGGTGGCGAGACCCAGTACTTC
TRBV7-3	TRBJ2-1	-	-	CASSLSGGTAYNEQFF	TGTGCCAGCAGCTTATCCGGGGGCACAGCGTACAATGAGCAGTTCTTC
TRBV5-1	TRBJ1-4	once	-	CASSLGATVREKLFF	TGCGCCAGCAGCTTGGGTGCAACTGTGAGGGAAAAACTGTTTTTT
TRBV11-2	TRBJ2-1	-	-	CASSPGLQQFF	TGTGCCAGCAGCCCGGGACTCCAGCAGTTCTTC
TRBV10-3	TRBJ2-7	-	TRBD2	CAISRAGAYEQYF	TGTGCCATCAGTCGAGCGGGGGCCTACGAGCAGTACTTC
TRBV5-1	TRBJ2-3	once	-	CASSLAPGTDTQYF	TGCGCCAGCAGCTTGGCGCCGGGCACAGATACGCAGTATTTT
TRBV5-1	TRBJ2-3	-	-	CASRTVLSTDTQYF	TGCGCCAGCAGGACAGTGCTTAGCACAGATACGCAGTATTTT
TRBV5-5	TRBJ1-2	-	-	CASSLTVRGDYGYTF	TGTGCCAGCAGCTTAACCGTCAGGGGTGACTATGGCTACACCTTC
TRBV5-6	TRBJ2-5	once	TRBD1	CASSFTGGLETQYF	TGTGCCAGCAGCTTCACAGGGGGCTTGGAGACCCAGTACTTC
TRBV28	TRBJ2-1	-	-	CASSIGESGFRGQFF	TGTGCCAGCAGTATCGGCGAGTCAGGGTTTCGCGGGCAGTTCTTC
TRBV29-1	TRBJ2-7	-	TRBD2	CSVGLAGGKSYEQYF	TGCAGCGTTGGACTAGCGGGAGGGAAATCCTACGAGCAGTACTTC
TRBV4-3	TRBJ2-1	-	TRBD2	CASSPLGRGGPEQFF	TGCGCCAGCAGCCCTTTAGGGCGGGGGGGCCCTGAGCAGTTCTTC
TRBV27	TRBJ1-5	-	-	CASIQNQPQHF	TGTGCCAGCATCCAAAATCAGCCCCAGCATTTT
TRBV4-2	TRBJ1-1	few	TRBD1	CASSQERQGFVEAFF	TGTGCCAGCAGCCAAGAAAGACAGGGTTTCGTTGAAGCTTTCTTT
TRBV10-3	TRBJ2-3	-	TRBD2	CAISDPGLERDTQYF	TGTGCCATCAGTGACCCGGGACTAGAGAGAGATACGCAGTATTTT
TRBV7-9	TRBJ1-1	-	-	CASSPGMNTEAFF	TGTGCCAGCAGCCCTGGGATGAACACTGAAGCTTTCTTT
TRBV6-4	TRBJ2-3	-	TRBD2	CASKDREGTTDTQYF	TGTGCCAGCAAAGACCGGGAGGGCACAACGGATACGCAGTATTTT
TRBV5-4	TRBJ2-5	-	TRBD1	CASRDREKKTQYF	TGTGCCAGCAGAGACAGGGAGAAAAAGACCCAGTACTTC
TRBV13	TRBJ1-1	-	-	CASSHFLTRDPRVTEAFF	TGTGCCAGCAGCCATTTCCTAACCCGGGACCCAAGGGTCACTGAAGCTTTCTTT
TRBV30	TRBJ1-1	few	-	CAWAEGGMNTEAFF	TGTGCCTGGGCTGAGGGGGGAATGAACACTGAAGCTTTCTTT